This T cell receptor beta chain appears in the sequencing data of a study of OX40 agonist ivuxolimab in advanced cancers. About the research overall: Ivuxolimab doses were 0.01, 0.1, 0.3, 1.5, 3 or 10 mg/kg every 2 weeks.

Clones were sequenced by immunoSEQ multiplex PCR, and TCRdb holds only the in-frame ones, with some missing. The sample shows more than 70,000 clones, 70% to 90% of them seen only once. CDR3 length: 13 amino acids. In germline, CDR1 is SGHDN, CDR2 FVKESK. With 5 bases clipped from V and 7 bases from J, the junction kept 7 bases outside the gene matches. Patients were excluded for autoimmune disease history or systemic immunosuppression. The sequencing here drew on CD4+ or CD8+ T cells sorted from blood, taken in a trial of the OX40 agonist ivuxolimab. This clonotype was sampled from an adult with an advanced solid tumor such as melanoma, head and neck, liver or kidney cancer. The chain has TRBV14 and TRBJ1-2, with 7 bases aligning to TRBD1. DNA for the CDR3: TGTGCCAGCAGCGAAAATTGGGACAGTGGCTACACCTTC. It encodes CASSENWDSGYTF.